This T cell receptor (beta chain) was identified in a study of control samples from healthy donors and cancer patients. TCRdb's copy holds only in-frame clones and misses some; the assay was immunoSEQ multiplex PCR. In the table there are roughly 130,000 clones, 80% to 95% of which are singletons. The CDR3 has 13 amino acids. Looked up from germline, CDR1 is KGHSH and CDR2 is LQKENI. V was shortened by 6 bases and J by 4 bases, with 12 bases between the two germline ends. Source material: blood. The receptor was derived from a man aged 18-30 years in good health. This sequence joins TRBV18 and TRBJ1-1, with D uncertain. In nucleotides, the CDR3 is TGTGCCAGCTCCCCGACGGTGACCACTGAAGCTTTCTTT. Encoded protein: CASSPTVTTEAFF.